This T cell receptor (beta chain) was observed in a study of T-cell memory formation after mild COVID-19. The study, taken as a whole, reports: A subset of responding clones appeared in pre-infection memory, suggesting cross-reactive memory joined.

TCRdb processed the 5' RACE reads anew with MiXCR; each CDR3 protein has one entry. The table lists approximately 45,000 distinct CDR3 sequences, roughly 7.2% of them singletons, with roughly 0.76% in the top ten. Ten or more counts support this clonotype. Its antigen is currently unknown. CDR3 length: 15 residues. Germline CDR1 reads MNHEY; CDR2 reads SVGAGI. V was shortened by 6 bases and J by 2 bases, with 16 bases between the two germline ends. The chain carries TRBV6-5 and TRBJ1-2; a weak D match, TRBD1 (6 bases). This receptor was identified in an adult who had mild COVID-19 (a few samples of this study predate the infection). Cell type and time point are not known. Material: PBMCs or a T cell subset sorted from them (not recorded which). The CDR3 DNA is TGTGCCAGCAGGGCCAGACAGGAGCGAAACTATGGCTACACCTTC. This codes for CASRARQERNYGYTF.